These T cell receptor beta chains were read from a single sample in a study of identical twins. TCRdb reanalysed the 5' RACE reads using MiXCR and keeps one entry per CDR3 protein. The data show just under 650,000 distinct CDR3 sequences, around 7.5% seen once. These data were also reused for a study on yellow fever vaccine responses in identical twins.

Sequenced input: PBMCs. These receptors were collected from a woman aged 18 to 35 in good health. Each CDR3 is given without its conserved first and last residue. The order of the fields is J gene, V gene, CDR3 protein.

J gene: TRBJ2-5; V gene: TRBV6-1; CDR3 protein: ASSEVIGTEETQY
J gene: TRBJ2-5; V gene: TRBV20-1; CDR3 protein: SAVAGSQETQY
J gene: TRBJ2-2; V gene: TRBV7-8; CDR3 protein: ASYRGAREFANTGELF
J gene: TRBJ2-1; V gene: TRBV27; CDR3 protein: ASSFVTRYPHEQF
J gene: TRBJ1-5; V gene: TRBV12-3/TRBV12-4; CDR3 protein: ASSLAANQPQH
J gene: TRBJ2-5; V gene: TRBV5-1; CDR3 protein: ASSNGTDLLGTQY
J gene: TRBJ1-2; V gene: TRBV5-1; CDR3 protein: ASGTGTAYEDYGYT
J gene: TRBJ2-5; V gene: TRBV7-9; CDR3 protein: ATHSNPSETQY
J gene: TRBJ2-3; V gene: TRBV20-1; CDR3 protein: SARSAGGSSTDTQY
J gene: TRBJ2-1; V gene: TRBV12-3/TRBV12-4; CDR3 protein: ASTSLGDEQF
J gene: TRBJ1-2; V gene: TRBV4-1; CDR3 protein: ASSQATGTWHGYT